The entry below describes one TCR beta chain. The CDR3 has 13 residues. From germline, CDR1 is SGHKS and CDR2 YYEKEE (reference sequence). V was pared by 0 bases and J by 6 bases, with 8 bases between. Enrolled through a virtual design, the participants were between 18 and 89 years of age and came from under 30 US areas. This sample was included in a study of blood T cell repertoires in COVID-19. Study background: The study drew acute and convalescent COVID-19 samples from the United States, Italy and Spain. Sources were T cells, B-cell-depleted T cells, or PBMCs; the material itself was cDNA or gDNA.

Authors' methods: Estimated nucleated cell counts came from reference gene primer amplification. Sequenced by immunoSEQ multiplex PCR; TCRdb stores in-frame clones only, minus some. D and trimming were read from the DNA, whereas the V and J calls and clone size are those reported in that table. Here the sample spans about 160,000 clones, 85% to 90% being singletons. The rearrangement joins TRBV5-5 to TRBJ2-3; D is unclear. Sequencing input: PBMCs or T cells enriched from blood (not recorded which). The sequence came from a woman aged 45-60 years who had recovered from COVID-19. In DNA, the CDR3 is TGTGCCAGCAGCTTGGCCAGGTTTGATACGCAGTATTTT. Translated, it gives CASSLARFDTQYF. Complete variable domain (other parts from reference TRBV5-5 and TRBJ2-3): DAGVTQSPTHLIKTRGQQVTLRCSPISGHKSVSWYQQVLGQGPQFIFQYYEKEERGRGNFPDRFSARQFPNYSSELNVNALLLGDSALYLCASSLARFDTQYFGPGTRLTVL.